One sample yielded the 31 T cell receptor beta chains listed below, sequenced in a study of breast tumors, draining lymph nodes, adjacent tissues. TCRdb fed the multiplex PCR reads into MiXCR, producing one record per CDR3 protein. The sample records tens of thousands of distinct CDR3 sequences, approximately 45% being singletons. Sequencing was done on a sample of breast tumor tissue. The receptors were sampled from a female donor with breast cancer. Some clones in this sample may be carry-over from other donors' samples.

This clonotype was counted at least ten times. The CDR3 DNA sequence: TGTGCCAGCAGCTTAGAGTTCTCCTACAATGAGCAGTTCTTC. Protein product: CASSLEFSYNEQFF. The chain joins TRBV7-9 to TRBJ2-1, with D hard to call. CDR3 length: 14 residues. V gave up 1 base and J gave up 0 bases, with 4 bases separating them. Germline loops: CDR1 SEHNR, CDR2 FQNEAQ (reference sequence).

CDR3 residues: CASSLPRTSPAANEQFF. The CDR3 coding sequence is TGTGCCAGCAGCTTGCCGAGGACCTCCCCAGCGGCTAATGAGCAGTTCTTC. This chain links TRBV5-6 with TRBJ2-1; TRBD2 is a possible D gene (5 bases). The CDR3 totals 17 residues. V was clipped by 1 base and J by 7 bases, with 21 bases between them. Germline V gene data show CDR1 as SGHDT and CDR2 as YYEEEE.

Only a few counts were recorded for this clonotype. Being one base from a much bigger clone, this may be a read error. The chain combines TRBV20-1 with TRBJ2-4; D is ambiguous. The CDR3 runs 13 residues. Germline CDR1 is DFQATT and CDR2 is SNEGSKA (reference sequence). In nucleotides, the CDR3 is TGCAGTGCTAGTTCTGTTGATTTAAACACTCAGTACTTC. Translating gives CSASSVDLNTQYF.

The V and J genes are TRBV20-1 and TRBJ2-7, with 13 bases matching TRBD2. Trimming took 5 bases from V and 4 from J; bases not matched to a gene: 8. The CDR3 sequence is 15 residues long. In germline, CDR1 is DFQATT, CDR2 SNEGSKA (reference sequence). The CDR3 region is CSAGGGLAGRYEQYF. DNA for the CDR3: TGCAGTGCTGGGGGGGGACTAGCGGGACGATACGAGCAGTACTTC.

V gene TRBV6-5 combines with J gene TRBJ1-3; no clear D gene. Trimming pared 8 bases from V and 0 bases from J, leaving 2 bases between. This CDR3 contains 11 residues. Germline values: CDR1 MNHEY, CDR2 SVGAGI. The CDR3 is CASASGNTIYF. The CDR3 DNA is TGTGCCAGCGCCTCTGGAAACACCATATATTTT.

This chain joins TRBV29-1 and TRBJ1-4, with D possibly being TRBD1 (5 bases). V shed 4 bases and J shed 6 bases, with 18 bases lying between them. Per the germline V gene, CDR1 is SQVTM and CDR2 is ANQGSEA. The CDR3 contains 15 residues. The CDR3 reads CSVGGTHVNDEKLFF. In DNA form, the CDR3 reads TGCAGCGTTGGGGGGACCCACGTCAATGATGAAAAACTGTTTTTT.

A single count supports this clonotype. The rearrangement joins TRBV5-4 to TRBJ2-1; 9 bases fit TRBD1. Germline V gene lookup returns CDR1 SGHNT and CDR2 YYREEE (reference sequence). V shed 4 bases and J 6 bases; nucleotides not matched to a gene: 8. The CDR3 contains 15 residues. This chain's CDR3 is CASSPGGQGSNEQFF. The CDR3, as DNA: TGTGCCAGCAGCCCCGGGGGACAGGGATCCAATGAGCAGTTCTTC.

On this clonotype itself: At one boundary the junction diverges from the germline segment, which might be a read error. This rearrangement joins TRBV2 to TRBJ2-3, with D possibly matching TRBD2 (6 bases). The CDR3 spans 14 residues. Germline CDR1 SNHLY, CDR2 FYNNEI. The CDR3 protein is CASREAGSTDTQYF. CDR3 DNA: TGTGCCAGCAGAGAAGCGGGTTCCACAGATACGCAGTATTTC.

CDR3 residues: CASSGSLGYTF. The CDR3 DNA follows: TGTGCCAGCAGTGGGTCCTTGGGCTACACCTTC. J is TRBJ1-2 and V is TRBV6-4, with unresolved D. The CDR3 is 11 amino acids. V was trimmed by 4 bases and J by 8 bases, leaving 8 bases between them. From germline, CDR1 is MRHNA and CDR2 SNTAGT.

As concerns this clonotype: No DNA is shown, since the ends of the CDR3 on it are uncertain; the CDR3 is the one TCRdb lists. The chain employs TRBV4-3 and TRBJ2-2; TRBD1 is taken as the D call from the table, unchecked against the DNA. With termini counted, the CDR3 has 23 amino acids. Germline loops: CDR1 LGHNA, CDR2 YSLEER. The CDR3 loop is CASSQDPSSYEQYFGPGTGELFF.

Turning to this clonotype: At one of its ends the junction is not consistent with the germline gene, which may arise from a read error. This sequence joins TRBV7-3 and TRBJ2-5; 7 nucleotides agree with TRBD1. CDR1 and CDR2 (germline): SGHTA, FQGTGA. This CDR3 has 15 amino acids. CDR3 region: CAGSWIGGAMETQYF. Written as DNA, the CDR3 is TGTGCCGGCAGCTGGATAGGGGGCGCGATGGAGACCCAGTACTTC.

This clonotype was observed a few times. The chain uses TRBV7-9 and TRBJ1-1; D unclear. Germline lookup yields CDR1 SEHNR and CDR2 FQNEAQ (reference sequence). The germline V and J ends were trimmed by 0 bases and 3 bases, with 11 bases remaining between them. CDR3 length: 15 amino acids. CDR3 in DNA: TGTGCCAGCAGCTTAGCCTTGGGGAGAGACACTGAAGCTTTCTTT. It translates to CASSLALGRDTEAFF. Based on the CDR3 plus reference TRBV7-9 and TRBJ1-1, the full variable domain is DTGVSQNPRHKITKRGQNVTFRCDPISEHNRLYWYRQTLGQGPEFLTYFQNEAQLEKSRLLSDRFSAERPKGSFSTLEIQRTEQGDSAMYLCASSLALGRDTEAFFGQGTRLTVV.

The rearrangement uses TRBV20-1 and TRBJ2-7; possibly TRBD2 for D (5 bases). CDR1 and CDR2 (germline): DFQATT, SNEGSKA (reference sequence). The length of the CDR3 is 13 residues. Here the CDR3 reads CSPSPERNYEQYF. The DNA of the CDR3 is TGCAGCCCCTCCCCTGAGCGGAACTACGAGCAGTACTTC.

The chain carries TRBV7-9 and TRBJ1-2; D gene uncertain. The V and J ends lost 1 base and 1 base respectively, with 7 bases between them. Per the germline V gene, CDR1 is SEHNR and CDR2 is FQNEAQ (reference sequence). The CDR3 sequence is 14 residues long. The CDR3 loop is CASSLGNSNYGYTF. CDR3 DNA sequence: TGTGCCAGCAGCTTAGGTAACAGTAACTATGGCTACACCTTC.

This clonotype has ten or more counts. This chain links TRBV19 with TRBJ1-6; maybe TRBD1 (5 bases). CDR1 LNHDA and CDR2 SQIVND come from the germline V gene (reference sequence). The V gene lost 6 bases and the J gene lost 5 bases, with 11 bases spanning the gap. The CDR3 totals 14 residues. This CDR3 reads CASRRDGNNSPLHF. The CDR3 region has the DNA TGTGCCAGTAGACGGGACGGAAATAATTCACCCCTCCACTTT.

This clonotype has a count of ten or more. V usage is TRBV19 and J usage is TRBJ1-5; no clear D. CDR1 is LNHDA, CDR2 SQIVND, per germline (reference sequence). V gave up 0 bases and J gave up 2 bases, with 14 bases separating them. The CDR3 loop spans 17 amino acids. In nucleotides, the CDR3 is TGTGCCAGTAGTATAGACGGAGATCGGAGGGGCAATCAGCCCCAGCATTTT. Its translation: CASSIDGDRRGNQPQHF.

This clonotype was recorded once. A read error is likely, as this CDR3 ends without the conserved phenylalanine or tryptophan. V gene TRBV7-9 combines with J gene TRBJ2-2, with D maybe TRBD2 (5 bases). CDR3 length: 14 amino acids. The V and J ends lost 2 bases and 7 bases respectively, with 11 bases between them. CDR1 SEHNR and CDR2 FQNEAQ come from the germline V gene (reference sequence). CDR3 loop: CASSLSSWGGELFL. The CDR3 DNA reads TGTGCCAGCAGCTTATCTAGCTGGGGCGGGGAGCTGTTTCTT.

This clonotype was detected ten times or more. V gene TRBV2 combines with J gene TRBJ1-5; 8 bases match TRBD1. This CDR3 region has 13 residues. The V and J ends lost 6 bases and 5 bases, in that order; junction bases with no gene match: 3. CDR1 is SNHLY and CDR2 is FYNNEI in the germline V gene. The CDR3 nucleotides are TGTGCCAGCAGCCGACAGGGGCATCAGCCCCAGCATTTT. Translating gives CASSRQGHQPQHF.

This clonotype has more than one count but fewer than ten. The J gene is TRBJ2-7, the V gene TRBV11-3; D not certain. This CDR3 has 12 residues. Germline V gene sequence: CDR1 SGHNT, CDR2 YENEEA. The V and J ends lost 1 base and 6 bases respectively, with 7 bases between them. As DNA, the CDR3 is TGTGCCAGCAGCTTAGGCGCGAGCGAGCAGTACTTC. Its translation is CASSLGASEQYF.

This clonotype was counted at least ten times. CDR3 region: CASSVGGSGTGELFF. CDR3 sequence (DNA): TGTGCCAGCAGCGTAGGGGGGAGTGGGACCGGGGAGCTGTTTTTT. The chain employs TRBV9 and TRBJ2-2; D tentatively reads TRBD1 or TRBD2 (5 bases each). Germline lookup yields CDR1 SGDLS and CDR2 YYNGEE. V was cut by 0 bases and J by 5 bases, with 11 bases left in between. The CDR3 is 15 amino acids. The variable domain in full, with the rest retrieved from reference TRBV9 and TRBJ2-2, is DSGVTQTPKHLITATGQRVTLRCSPRSGDLSVYWYQQSLDQGLQFLIQYYNGEERAKGNILERFSAQQFPDLHSELNLSSLELGDSALYFCASSVGGSGTGELFFGEGSRLTVL.

This CDR3 reads CAISERDGETQYF. The CDR3 DNA follows: TGTGCCATCAGCGAGAGGGATGGAGAGACCCAGTACTTC. V is TRBV10-3 and J is TRBJ2-5; weak D call: TRBD2 (5 bases). The CDR3 runs 13 residues. Germline CDR1 ENHRY, CDR2 SYGVKD. V was cut by 6 bases and J by 4 bases, with 12 bases left in between.

To note about this clonotype: This may stem from a read error, because a much larger clone lies one nucleotide away. The V and J genes are TRBV28 and TRBJ2-7; 7 nucleotides agree with TRBD2. This CDR3 region has 15 residues. Germline-derived CDR1 and CDR2 are MDHEN and SYDVKM. V shed 4 bases and J 3 bases; nucleotides not matched to a gene: 9. The CDR3 is CASSSAGRGDYEQYF. CDR3 in DNA: TGTGCCAGCAGTTCAGCGGGACGGGGGGACTACGAGCAGTACTTC.

Ten or more counts support this clonotype. V is TRBV10-1 and J is TRBJ1-3; D not certain. The CDR3 totals 14 residues. The V end was cut by 3 bases, the J end by 0 bases, with 6 bases between. Germline V gene lookup returns CDR1 WNHNN and CDR2 SYGVQD (reference sequence). The CDR3 nucleotides read TGCGCCAGCAGTGACGGATCCTCTGGAAACACCATATATTTT. Its translation: CASSDGSSGNTIYF.

In the case of this clonotype: The junction departs from the called germline gene at one end, perhaps through a read error. The chain joins TRBV25-1 to TRBJ2-3; D unclear. The germline CDR1 and CDR2 sequences are MGHDK and SYGVNS. The CDR3 covers 14 residues. The CDR3 here is CAGEPSAGGDTQYF. DNA for the CDR3: TGCGCCGGAGAACCCAGCGCAGGCGGAGATACGCAGTATTTT. Using reference TRBV25-1 and TRBJ2-3 for the parts outside the CDR3, the full variable domain is EADIYQTPRYLVIGTGKKITLECSQTMGHDKMYWYQQDPGMELHLIHYSYGVNSTEKGDLSSESTVSRIRTEHFPLTLESARPSHTSQYLCAGEPSAGGDTQYFGPGTRLTVL.

There are many counts of this clonotype. This rearrangement joins TRBV24-1 to TRBJ2-7, with 11 positions matching TRBD1. This CDR3 comprises 16 residues. Per the germline V gene, CDR1 is KGHDR and CDR2 is SFDVKD. The V segment lost 7 bases and the J segment 2 bases; nucleotides outside the gene matches: 9. CDR3 nucleotide sequence: TGTGCCACCAGGTGCCGGGACAGGGGGGATCCCTACGAGCAGTACTTC. Its protein is CATRCRDRGDPYEQYF.

This chain connects TRBV27 to TRBJ2-3; 12 nucleotides agree with TRBD2. The CDR3 loop spans 14 amino acids. Germline CDR1 MNHEY, CDR2 SMNVEV (reference sequence). With 8 bases clipped from V and 6 bases from J, the junction kept 6 bases outside the gene matches. The CDR3 DNA reads TGTGCCAGCGGAACTAGCGGGAGGTCGGATACGCAGTATTTT. The encoded protein is CASGTSGRSDTQYF.

This clonotype appeared many times. V is TRBV7-6 and J is TRBJ1-1; D gene uncertain. CDR1 is SGHVS and CDR2 is FNYEAQ in the germline V gene. The CDR3 is 13 amino acids. V shed 5 bases and J shed 5 bases, with 12 bases lying between them. DNA for the CDR3: TGTGCCAGCAGCCCCTCCCGAGGGACTGAAGCTTTCTTT. Its translation: CASSPSRGTEAFF. Together with reference TRBV7-6 and TRBJ1-1, the CDR3 gives the full variable domain: GAGVSQSPRYKVTKRGQDVALRCDPISGHVSLYWYRQALGQGPEFLTYFNYEAQQDKSGLPNDRFSAERPEGSISTLTIQRTEQRDSAMYRCASSPSRGTEAFFGQGTRLTVV.

The sample holds many counts of this clonotype. The J gene is TRBJ2-6, the V gene TRBV15; 7 bases are shared with TRBD1. Germline trimming cut 3 bases from V and 0 bases from J; bases unmatched to any gene: 14. From germline, CDR1 is LNHNV and CDR2 YYDKDF (reference sequence). The CDR3 is made up of 20 amino acids. CDR3 nucleotide sequence: TGTGCCACCAGCAGGCCCTGGGACAGCCCCGTCATCTCTGGGGCCAACGTCCTGACTTTC. It translates to CATSRPWDSPVISGANVLTF. Drawing the rest from reference TRBV15 and TRBJ2-6, the complete variable domain is DAMVIQNPRYQVTQFGKPVTLSCSQTLNHNVMYWYQQKSSQAPKLLFHYYDKDFNNEADTPDNFQSRRPNTSFCFLDIRSPGLGDTAMYLCATSRPWDSPVISGANVLTFGAGSRLTVL.

This chain connects TRBV29-1 to TRBJ2-3, with 10 bases aligning to TRBD2. Losses at the gene ends were 3 bases for V and 4 bases for J; bases not matched to a gene: 7. CDR3 length: 15 amino acids. Germline-derived CDR1 and CDR2 are SQVTM and ANQGSEA. CDR3 nucleotide sequence: TGCAGCGTTGAGGCCAGCGGGAGGGGCCCAGATACGCAGTATTTT. It yields the protein CSVEASGRGPDTQYF.

V usage is TRBV20-1 and J usage is TRBJ2-1, with 15 positions matching TRBD2. With 4 bases clipped from V and 3 bases from J, the junction kept 10 bases outside the gene matches. This CDR3 is built from 18 residues. Germline CDR1 reads DFQATT; CDR2 reads SNEGSKA (reference sequence). As DNA, the CDR3 is TGCAGTGCTACGAGTGGGGGACTAGCGGGAGGTCTCTACAATGAGCAGTTCTTC. Its translation: CSATSGGLAGGLYNEQFF.

This clonotype has just one count. This chain joins TRBV25-1 and TRBJ1-6; D is perhaps TRBD1 (5 bases). Germline V gene data show CDR1 as MGHDK and CDR2 as SYGVNS. Trimming shortened V by 6 bases and J by 5 bases, and 14 bases separated the two germline ends. CDR3 length equals 15 residues. For the CDR3, the DNA is TGTGCCAGCAGCCCGCTGACAGTCAATAATTCACCCCTCCACTTT. Encoded protein: CASSPLTVNNSPLHF. Variable domain in full (rest from reference TRBV25-1 and TRBJ1-6): EADIYQTPRYLVIGTGKKITLECSQTMGHDKMYWYQQDPGMELHLIHYSYGVNSTEKGDLSSESTVSRIRTEHFPLTLESARPSHTSQYLCASSPLTVNNSPLHFGNGTRLTVT.